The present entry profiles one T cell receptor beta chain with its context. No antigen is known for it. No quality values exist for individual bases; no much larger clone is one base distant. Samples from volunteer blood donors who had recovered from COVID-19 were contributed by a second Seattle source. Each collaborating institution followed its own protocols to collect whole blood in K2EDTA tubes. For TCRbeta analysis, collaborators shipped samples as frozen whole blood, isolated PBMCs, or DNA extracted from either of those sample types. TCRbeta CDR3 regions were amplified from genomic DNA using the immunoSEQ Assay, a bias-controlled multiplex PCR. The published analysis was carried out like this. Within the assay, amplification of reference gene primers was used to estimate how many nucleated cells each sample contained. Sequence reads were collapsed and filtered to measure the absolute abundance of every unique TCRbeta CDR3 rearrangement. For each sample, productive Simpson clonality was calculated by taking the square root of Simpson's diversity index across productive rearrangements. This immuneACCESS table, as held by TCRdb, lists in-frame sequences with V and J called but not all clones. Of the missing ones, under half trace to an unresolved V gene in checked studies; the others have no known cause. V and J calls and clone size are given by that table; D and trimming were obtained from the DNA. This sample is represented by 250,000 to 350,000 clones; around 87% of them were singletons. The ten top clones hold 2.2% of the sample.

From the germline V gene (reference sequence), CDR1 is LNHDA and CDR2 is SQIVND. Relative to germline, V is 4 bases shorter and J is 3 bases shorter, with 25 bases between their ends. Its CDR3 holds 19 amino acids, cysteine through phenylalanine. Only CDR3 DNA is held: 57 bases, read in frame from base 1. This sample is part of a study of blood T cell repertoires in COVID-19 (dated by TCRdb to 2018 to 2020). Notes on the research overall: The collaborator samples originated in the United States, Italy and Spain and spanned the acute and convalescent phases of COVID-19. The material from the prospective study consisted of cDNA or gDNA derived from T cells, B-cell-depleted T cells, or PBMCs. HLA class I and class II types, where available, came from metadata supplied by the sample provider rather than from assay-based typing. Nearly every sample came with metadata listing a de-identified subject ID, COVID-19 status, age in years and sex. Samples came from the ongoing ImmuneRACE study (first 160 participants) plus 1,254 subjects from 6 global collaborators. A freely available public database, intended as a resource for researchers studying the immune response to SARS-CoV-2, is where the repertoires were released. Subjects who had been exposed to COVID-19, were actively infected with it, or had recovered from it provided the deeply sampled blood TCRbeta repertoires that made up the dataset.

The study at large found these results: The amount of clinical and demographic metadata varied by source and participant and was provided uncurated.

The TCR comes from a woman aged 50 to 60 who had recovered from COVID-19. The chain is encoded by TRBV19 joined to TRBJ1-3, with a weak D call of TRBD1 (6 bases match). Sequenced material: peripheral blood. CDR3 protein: CASSTRPDRNGKVGNTIYF. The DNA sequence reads TGTGCCAGTAGTACCCGTCCTGACAGGAATGGGAAAGTTGGAAACACCATATATTTT.